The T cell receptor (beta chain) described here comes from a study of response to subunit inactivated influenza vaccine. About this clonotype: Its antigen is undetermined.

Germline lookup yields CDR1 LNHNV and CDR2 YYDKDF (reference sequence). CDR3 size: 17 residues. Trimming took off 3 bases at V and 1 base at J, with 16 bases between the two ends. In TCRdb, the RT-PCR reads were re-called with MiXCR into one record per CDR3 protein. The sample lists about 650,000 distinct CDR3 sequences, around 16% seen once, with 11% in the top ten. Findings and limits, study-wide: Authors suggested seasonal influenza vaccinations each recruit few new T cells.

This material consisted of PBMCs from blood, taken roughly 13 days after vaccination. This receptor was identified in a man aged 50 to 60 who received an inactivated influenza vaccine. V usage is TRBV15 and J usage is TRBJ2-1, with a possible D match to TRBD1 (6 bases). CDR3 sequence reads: CATSSFSGTRSYNEQFF. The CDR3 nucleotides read TGTGCCACCAGCAGTTTTTCCGGGACACGTTCCTACAATGAGCAGTTCTTC.